The source of this T cell receptor (beta chain) is a study of shared clonotypes between healthy human individuals. Turning to the study itself: The cohort comprised two women and a few men. Their ages spanned 18 to 49 years. Study conclusions and caveats: Donor scarcity curtailed the genetic and exposure-history diversity represented herein. Researchers found naive subsets generally carried larger estimated richness than memory subsets.

Authors' analysis steps: ImmunoSEQ junction-only sequences lacked quality scores, so their filtering differed. The protocol was immunoSEQ multiplex PCR, while the TCRdb copy is restricted to in-frame clones and leaves out a portion. D and trimming come from the DNA, and the V and J calls and clone size come from that table. The sample includes some 1 million clones, 65% to 75% of them seen just once. This clone was counted at least ten times. What it binds is unknown. Germline loops: CDR1 SGHRS, CDR2 YFSETQ. V shed 0 bases and J shed 7 bases, with 16 bases lying between them. This CDR3 is built from 15 residues.

This sequence was found in a man younger than 30 in good health. The rearrangement joins TRBV5-1 to TRBJ1-2; maybe TRBD1 (5 bases). The source material was memory CD4+ T cells sorted from blood. Subset given: CD45RA-negative fraction. CDR3 in DNA: TGCGCCAGCAGCTTGGGCCGGGGGGTGATTGGTGGCTACACCTTC. Translated: CASSLGRGVIGGYTF. The whole variable domain, filled in from reference TRBV5-1 and TRBJ1-2, reads KAGVTQTPRYLIKTRGQQVTLSCSPISGHRSVSWYQQTPGQGLQFLFEYFSETQRNKGNFPGRFSGRQFSNSRSEMNVSTLELGDSALYLCASSLGRGVIGGYTFGSGTRLTVV.